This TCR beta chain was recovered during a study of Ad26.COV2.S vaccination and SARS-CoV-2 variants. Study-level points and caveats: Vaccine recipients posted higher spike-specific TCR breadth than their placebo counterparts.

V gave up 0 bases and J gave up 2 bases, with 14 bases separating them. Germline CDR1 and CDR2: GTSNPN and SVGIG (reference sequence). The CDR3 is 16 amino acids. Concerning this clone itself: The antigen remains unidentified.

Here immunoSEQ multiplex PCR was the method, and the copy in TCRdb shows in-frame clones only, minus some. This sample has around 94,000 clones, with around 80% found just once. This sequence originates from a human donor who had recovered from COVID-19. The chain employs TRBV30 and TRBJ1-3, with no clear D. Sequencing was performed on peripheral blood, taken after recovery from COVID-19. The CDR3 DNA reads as TGTGCCTGGAGTGTAGTAGGCCGGACTCCTGGAAACACCATATATTTT. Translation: CAWSVVGRTPGNTIYF.